These T cell receptor beta chains were read from a single sample in a study of blood T cells in healthy people across ages. TCRdb redid the calling of the 5' RACE reads with MiXCR, one entry per CDR3 protein. The data hold around 1,800,000 distinct CDR3 sequences, with roughly 43% observed a single time. Sequencing was performed on blood. These receptors were obtained from a human donor in good health. The CDR3 runs from the conserved cysteine through the conserved F or W. A D gene is named only where the DNA matches it firmly. Part of the rows lack a size; the others show once, few, many or a class for expanded clones.

TRBD1,.,TRBV29-1,TRBJ1-1,TGCAGCGTGGGGCGGGACAGGGGTCTTGAAGCTTTCTTT,CSVGRDRGLEAFF
TRBD2,.,TRBV3-1,TRBJ2-6,TGTGCCGGCAGCCTCGGGACTAGCCTAGCTGGGGCCAACGTCCTGACTTTC,CAGSLGTSLAGANVLTF
.,.,TRBV24-1,TRBJ2-3,TGTGCCACCAGTGATTTTGGGGACCAAGGTGGCGATACGCAGTATTTT,CATSDFGDQGGDTQYF
.,.,TRBV7-2,TRBJ2-1,TGTGCCAGCAGCTTTGGTTTAGAGCGGTTCTTC,CASSFGLERFF
.,.,TRBV7-6,TRBJ2-1,TGTGCCAGCAGCCGTACCCGAGACAACTCCTACGAGCAGTTCTTC,CASSRTRDNSYEQFF
TRBD2,.,TRBV5-1,TRBJ2-3,TGCGCCAGCAGCACGACCCGTCGACTAGCGGGGAGGAACACAGATACGCAGTATTTT,CASSTTRRLAGRNTDTQYF
.,.,TRBV9,TRBJ2-1,TGTGCCAGCAGCGTCTCTTACGGGACACCGGATTTGAGCTCCTACAATGAGCAGTTCTTC,CASSVSYGTPDLSSYNEQFF
.,.,TRBV12-3/TRBV12-4,TRBJ2-2,TGTGCCAGCAGCCCAGAGGGGGAGACCGGGGAGCTGTTTTTT,CASSPEGETGELFF
.,few,TRBV6-2/TRBV6-3,TRBJ2-4,TGTGCCAGCAGTTACGGGGACGGTGATCGAGAGTACTTC,CASSYGDGDREYF
TRBD1,.,TRBV24-1,TRBJ1-2,TGTGCCACCCAAGCTACAGGGGACTATGGCTACACCTTC,CATQATGDYGYTF
.,.,TRBV7-2,TRBJ1-2,TGTGCCAGCAGCCTCCCGTCCGGGACGGGGGACTATGGCTACACCTTC,CASSLPSGTGDYGYTF
TRBD1,.,TRBV20-1,TRBJ1-5,TGCAGTGCTAAGGGACAGGGGGCAGGTTTGGGCAATCAGCCCCAGCATTTT,CSAKGQGAGLGNQPQHF
.,once,TRBV15,TRBJ2-2,TGTGCCACCAGCAGAGATCTAAGGGGTCCCGGGGAGCTGTTTTTT,CATSRDLRGPGELFF
TRBD2,few,TRBV30,TRBJ2-7,TGTGCCTGGAGTAGGTTGCGGGGGGATCCGTACTTC,CAWSRLRGDPYF
TRBD2,.,TRBV12-3/TRBV12-4,TRBJ2-5,TGTGCCAGCACCTCCCTAGCGGTACAAGAGACCCAGTACTTC,CASTSLAVQETQYF
.,.,TRBV12-3/TRBV12-4,TRBJ1-1,TGTGCCAGCATACTCGAGGGAACTGAAGCTTTCTTT,CASILEGTEAFF
TRBD2,.,TRBV3-1,TRBJ2-3,TGTGCCAGCAGCCAGGGGAAGAGCGGGGCTCGCACAGATACGCAGTATTTT,CASSQGKSGARTDTQYF
.,.,TRBV12-3/TRBV12-4,TRBJ2-2,TGTGCCAGCAGTTCCCTGGGTCCCACCGGGGAGCTGTTTTTT,CASSSLGPTGELFF
TRBD1,few,TRBV7-3,TRBJ2-3,TGTGCCAGCAGCCCAAGGGGGCCTTATGATACGCAGTATTTT,CASSPRGPYDTQYF
.,many,TRBV6-6,TRBJ1-2,TGTGCCAGCAGTTACGACGGAGATGGCTACACCTTC,CASSYDGDGYTF
.,many,TRBV3-1,TRBJ2-7,TGTGCCAGCAGTCAGACAGGAGGGGAGCAGTACTTC,CASSQTGGEQYF
TRBD1,few,TRBV28,TRBJ2-7,TGTGCCAGCAGTTTGACAGGGGGACTGGCCTACGAGCAGTACTTC,CASSLTGGLAYEQYF
TRBD2,.,TRBV28,TRBJ2-5,TGTGCCAGCAGTTTAATTGGCGGGGGATGGGCCCAGTACTTC,CASSLIGGGWAQYF
.,few,TRBV12-3/TRBV12-4,TRBJ1-2,TGTGCCAGCAGTTACGGGAAAAATAACTATGGCTACACCTTC,CASSYGKNNYGYTF
.,.,TRBV5-5,TRBJ2-3,TGTGCCAGCAGCCTTGGGACAAGGCCCCTGGATACGCAGTATTTT,CASSLGTRPLDTQYF
TRBD1,.,TRBV4-2,TRBJ2-7,TGTGCCAGCAGCCAAGAGACAGGGTTCATCTCATCCGAGCAGTACTTC,CASSQETGFISSEQYF
.,.,TRBV7-2,TRBJ2-3,TGTGCCAGCAGCTCGACCTCCCCTCCTTATACGCAGTATTTT,CASSSTSPPYTQYF
.,.,TRBV20-1,TRBJ1-1,TGCAGTGCAGCCCCGGGACACGTCAACACTGAAGCTTTCTTT,CSAAPGHVNTEAFF
.,few,TRBV7-6,TRBJ2-7,TGTGCCAGCAGCTCGCGCCAGGGTTCGGGGTCCTACGAGCAGTACTTC,CASSSRQGSGSYEQYF
.,.,TRBV24-1,TRBJ1-2,TGTGCCACCAGTGATTCGTTTTCCGGGACCAACTATGGCTACACCTTC,CATSDSFSGTNYGYTF
.,.,TRBV9,TRBJ1-6,TGTGCCAGCAGCGAAGGGGTAGATTCACCCCTCCACTTT,CASSEGVDSPLHF
TRBD1,.,TRBV20-1,TRBJ2-1,TGCAGTGCTAGAGTCCCAGGACAGGGGCCTCACAATGAGCAGTTCTTC,CSARVPGQGPHNEQFF
TRBD1,few,TRBV5-1,TRBJ1-5,TGCGCCAGCAGCTTGGCTGGAGACAGGGGGCAGTTCAATCAGCCCCAGCATTTT,CASSLAGDRGQFNQPQHF
.,.,TRBV10-3,TRBJ2-3,TGTGCCATCAGTGAGTCTGAGGAGCGGGGCACAGATACGCAGTATTTT,CAISESEERGTDTQYF
.,.,TRBV7-3,TRBJ1-3,TGTGCCAGCAGCCGCGGCCGGACGAGCTCTGGAAACACCATATATTTT,CASSRGRTSSGNTIYF